The next 28 T cell receptor beta chains were all read from a single sample in a study of blood T cell repertoires in COVID-19. Here immunoSEQ multiplex PCR was the method, and the copy in TCRdb shows in-frame clones only, minus some. The sample yields some 150,000 clones, 70% to 90% seen once. Sample: peripheral blood. The receptors shown here come from a man aged 35-49 years who had recovered from COVID-19.

The chain couples TRBV7-2 to TRBJ2-7; 7 bases map to TRBD2. Germline CDR1 reads SGHTA; CDR2 reads FQGNSA. The J segment lost 3 bases and the V segment lost 3 bases, leaving 5 bases of the junction unmatched. This CDR3 is built from 14 residues. The CDR3 is CASSLGAGLYEQYF. In DNA form, the CDR3 reads TGTGCCAGCAGCTTGGGAGCGGGGCTCTACGAGCAGTACTTC.

V gene TRBV2 combines with J gene TRBJ2-3; D is unresolved. Between the trimmed V and J ends, which lost 3 bases and 1 base, there was a span of 5 bases. Germline V gene lookup returns CDR1 SNHLY and CDR2 FYNNEI. This CDR3 region has 13 residues. CDR3: CASSEAGTDTQYF. The CDR3 DNA sequence: TGTGCCAGCAGTGAGGCCGGCACAGATACGCAGTATTTT.

This clone was recorded only once. This CDR3 is CASVPPGTARETQYF. In nucleotides, the CDR3 is TGTGCTAGTGTTCCCCCCGGGACAGCCAGAGAGACCCAGTACTTC. The V call is TRBV12-5, the J call TRBJ2-5; TRBD1 agrees at 7 bases. The V segment lost 7 bases and the J segment 4 bases; nucleotides outside the gene matches: 12. Germline CDR1 is LGHNT and CDR2 is FRNRAP. The CDR3 is 15 residues long. The full variable domain, rest sourced from reference TRBV12-5 and TRBJ2-5, is DARVTQTPRHKVTEMGQEVTMRCQPILGHNTVFWYRQTMMQGLELLAYFRNRAPLDDSGMPKDRFSAEMPDATLATLKIQPSEPRDSAVYFCASVPPGTARETQYFGPGTRLLVL.

V gene TRBV11-1 combines with J gene TRBJ2-1; tentatively, D is TRBD1 (5 bases). Germline CDR1 reads SGHAT; CDR2 reads FQDESV (reference sequence). The CDR3 covers 14 residues. Trimming took off 0 bases at V and 7 bases at J, with 10 bases between the two ends. For the CDR3, the DNA is TGTGCCAGCAGCTTAGCCCTCAGGGTTAATGAGCAGTTCTTC. Translation: CASSLALRVNEQFF.

The chain uses TRBV11-3 and TRBJ2-7; D might be TRBD1 (5 bases). CDR1 and CDR2 from the germline V gene are SGHNT and YENEEA. The CDR3 consists of 14 residues. Trimming took 4 bases from V and 1 from J, leaving 11 bases between them. The CDR3: CASSSRAASYEQYF. The DNA of the CDR3 is TGTGCCAGCAGCTCCAGGGCCGCTTCCTACGAGCAGTACTTC.

This sequence joins TRBV6-2 or TRBV6-3 and TRBJ2-7; D is perhaps TRBD1 (5 bases). The CDR3 extends over 13 amino acids. Deletions cut 4 bases from V and 0 bases from J, with 7 bases between. The germline V gene has CDR1 MNHEY and CDR2 SVGEGT. CDR3 nucleotides: TGTGCCAGCAGTTGGGGCAGCTCCTACGAGCAGTACTTC. Translation gives CASSWGSSYEQYF.

This clone showed up just a few times. The rearrangement links TRBV4-2 to TRBJ2-2; 9 bases agree with TRBD1. The CDR3 loop spans 19 amino acids. CDR1 is LGHNA, CDR2 YNFKEQ, per germline. V was pared by 1 base and J by 6 bases, with 15 bases of the junction left unmatched. CDR3 residues: CASSQVRHRGLLAPGELFF. CDR3 in DNA: TGTGCCAGCAGCCAAGTTCGCCACAGGGGGCTTCTGGCGCCCGGGGAGCTGTTTTTT.

The chain recombines TRBV2 with TRBJ1-2; weak D call: TRBD1 (5 bases). CDR3 length: 12 amino acids. Deletions cut 4 bases from V and 2 bases from J, with 5 bases between. The V gene's germline CDR1 is SNHLY and CDR2 FYNNEI. In DNA form, the CDR3 reads TGTGCCAGCAGTGGACAGAACTATGGCTACACCTTC. Its protein product is CASSGQNYGYTF.

The chain carries TRBV23-1 and TRBJ1-5; perhaps TRBD1 as D (5 bases). TRBV23-1 is classed as an ORF, of uncertain function. The length of the CDR3 is 15 residues. Trimming shortened V by 2 bases and J by 2 bases, and 10 bases separated the two germline ends. The CDR3 reads CASSQGACGNQPQHF. The CDR3 DNA reads TGCGCCAGCAGTCAAGGGGCCTGTGGCAATCAGCCCCAGCATTTT.

This chain links TRBV20-1 with TRBJ1-1; D is uncertain. CDR3 length: 11 residues. The V end was cut by 6 bases, the J end by 4 bases, with 9 bases between. From germline, CDR1 is DFQATT and CDR2 SNEGSKA (reference sequence). DNA of the CDR3: TGCAGTGCGAGGGCTGGCACTGAAGCTTTCTTT. It encodes CSARAGTEAFF.

The V call is TRBV19, the J call TRBJ2-7; the D is unclear. V lost 5 bases and J lost 3, with 11 bases in between. The CDR3 contains 13 residues. CDR1 and CDR2 from the germline V gene are LNHDA and SQIVND (reference sequence). Here the CDR3 reads CASSPRSGYEQYF. In nucleotides, the CDR3 is TGTGCCAGTAGTCCCAGGTCAGGCTACGAGCAGTACTTC.

This chain connects TRBV12-3 or TRBV12-4 to TRBJ2-2; 8 bases fit TRBD1. V dropped 6 bases and J dropped 3; count of bases not matched to a gene: 0. CDR3 length equals 13 residues. CDR3: CASSRGHTGELFF. CDR3 bases: TGTGCCAGCAGCAGGGGGCACACCGGGGAGCTGTTTTTT.

The chain links TRBV29-1 to TRBJ1-3; tentatively, D is TRBD1 (5 bases). The length of the CDR3 is 15 residues. Per germline, CDR1 SQVTM and CDR2 ANQGSEA. V was clipped by 1 base and J by 1 base, with 11 bases between them. The CDR3 coding sequence is TGCAGCGTTGAAGGGGGGGGTATGTCTGGAAACACCATATATTTT. Its translation: CSVEGGGMSGNTIYF.

This chain links TRBV6-5 with TRBJ2-1, with 8 bases fitting TRBD1. The CDR3 loop spans 13 amino acids. The V segment lost 7 bases and the J segment 7 bases; nucleotides outside the gene matches: 6. Germline loops: CDR1 MNHEY, CDR2 SVGAGI. The CDR3 nucleotides read TGTGCCAGCACCATACAGGGGGGAAATGAGCAGTTCTTC. This translates into CASTIQGGNEQFF.

The chain carries TRBV5-8 and TRBJ2-5, with D perhaps matching TRBD1 (5 bases). The CDR3 extends over 14 amino acids. Per germline, CDR1 SGHTS and CDR2 YDEGEE. Trimming removed 4 bases from V and 5 bases from J, with 15 bases in between. The CDR3 spells CASSPTIRAETQYF. The CDR3, as DNA: TGTGCCAGCAGCCCCACGATCAGGGCGGAGACCCAGTACTTC. The full variable domain, in which reference TRBV5-8 and TRBJ2-5 provide the parts outside the CDR3, is EAGVTQSPTHLIKTRGQQATLRCSPISGHTSVYWYQQALGLGLQFLLWYDEGEERNRGNFPPRFSGRQFPNYSSELNVNALELEDSALYLCASSPTIRAETQYFGPGTRLLVL.

The gene calls are TRBV6-5 and TRBJ2-1; no reliable D call. The CDR3 consists of 13 residues. In germline, CDR1 is MNHEY, CDR2 SVGAGI. V was trimmed by 6 bases and J by 4 bases, leaving 10 bases between them. The CDR3 DNA follows: TGTGCCAGCAGGGGTTCAGGTTACAATGAGCAGTTCTTC. Translating it yields CASRGSGYNEQFF.

This sequence joins TRBV24-1 and TRBJ2-1, with 8 bases matching TRBD2. Germline CDR1 and CDR2: KGHDR and SFDVKD. This CDR3 has 16 amino acids. Trimming removed 4 bases from V and 5 bases from J; junction bases left unmatched: 9. The CDR3 DNA is TGTGCCACCAGTGAGCCCTTAGCGGGACAAAACAATGAGCAGTTCTTC. Its translation: CATSEPLAGQNNEQFF.

The chain links TRBV18 to TRBJ1-2; D gene ambiguous. Germline V lookup: CDR1 KGHSH, CDR2 LQKENI. Trimming cost V 1 base and J 0 bases, with 9 bases left between them. This CDR3 contains 15 residues. The CDR3 spells CASSPQTVANYGYTF. CDR3 coding DNA: TGTGCCAGCTCACCACAAACGGTTGCTAACTATGGCTACACCTTC.

V gene TRBV12-5 combines with J gene TRBJ1-4, with D tentatively TRBD1 (6 bases). The CDR3 consists of 15 residues. V gave up 6 bases and J gave up 5 bases, with 16 bases separating them. The V gene's germline CDR1 is LGHNT and CDR2 FRNRAP. The CDR3 DNA reads as TGTGCTAGTGGACTTCAACAGGGCCCAAATGAAAAACTGTTTTTT. Translated: CASGLQQGPNEKLFF.

The chain joins TRBV18 to TRBJ2-5; D gene unclear. This CDR3 contains 12 residues. V lost 3 bases and J 2 bases, leaving 4 bases between the germline ends. The germline V gene has CDR1 KGHSH and CDR2 LQKENI. This CDR3 reads CASSPRQETQYF. CDR3 nucleotide sequence: TGTGCCAGCTCACCTCGTCAAGAGACCCAGTACTTC.

This chain links TRBV10-3 with TRBJ2-7; 11 bases match TRBD1. The CDR3 loop spans 14 amino acids. Trimming at V came to 8 bases and at J to 5 bases, leaving 8 bases not matched to a gene. Germline-derived CDR1 and CDR2 are ENHRY and SYGVKD. Written as DNA, the CDR3 is TGTGCCATCCCGAGGGGGACAGGGGGACACGAGCAGTACTTC. Amino acids: CAIPRGTGGHEQYF.

The V call is TRBV6-6, the J call TRBJ1-6; TRBD1 aligns across 8 bases. The CDR3 spans 14 residues. The germline V gene encodes CDR1 MNHNY and CDR2 SVGAGI (reference sequence). CDR3 sequence reads: CAEGGDRNNSPLHF. The DNA of the CDR3 is TGTGCGGAAGGAGGGGACAGGAATAATTCACCCCTCCACTTT.

The chain recombines TRBV10-3 with TRBJ2-1, with 8 bases lining up with TRBD2. CDR3 size: 16 residues. Trimming took 3 bases from V and 1 from J; bases not matched to a gene: 5. Germline V gene data show CDR1 as ENHRY and CDR2 as SYGVKD. The CDR3 loop reads CAISDASGWSYNEQFF. CDR3 DNA: TGTGCCATCAGTGATGCTAGCGGGTGGTCCTACAATGAGCAGTTCTTC.

The rearrangement links TRBV3-1 (or the pseudogene TRBV3-2) to TRBJ2-7; D perhaps matches TRBD2 (5 bases). This CDR3 comprises 14 residues. The V and J ends lost 2 bases and 3 bases respectively, with 11 bases between them. Looked up from germline, CDR1 is LGHDT and CDR2 is YNNKEL (reference sequence). DNA for the CDR3: TGTGCCAGCAGCCAATCGGCGGGCCGCTACGAGCAGTACTTC. Protein: CASSQSAGRYEQYF.

The chain uses TRBV19 and TRBJ2-5, with 11 positions matching TRBD2. The germline V gene has CDR1 LNHDA and CDR2 SQIVND (reference sequence). The length of the CDR3 is 15 residues. V trimming: 6 bases; J trimming: 3 bases; junction bases outside the gene matches: 6. The CDR3 region is CASSQTSGGKETQYF. The CDR3 DNA sequence: TGTGCCAGTAGCCAAACTAGCGGGGGAAAAGAGACCCAGTACTTC.

The chain has TRBV5-4 and TRBJ2-7, with D tentatively TRBD2 (6 bases). This CDR3 has 16 amino acids. Trimming pared 3 bases from V and 5 bases from J, leaving 21 bases between. Looked up from germline, CDR1 is SGHNT and CDR2 is YYREEE (reference sequence). Here the CDR3 reads CASSWADRGGYDEQYF. CDR3 in DNA: TGTGCCAGCAGCTGGGCCGATAGAGGAGGGTACGACGAGCAGTACTTC.

This chain links TRBV18 with TRBJ2-5; no clear D. Germline V CDR1 and CDR2: KGHSH, LQKENI. Trimming left V 6 bases short and J 2 bases short, with 13 bases between. This CDR3 has 14 residues. The DNA for the CDR3 is TGTGCCAGCTCCCGGAGATCACCTCAAGAGACCCAGTACTTC. The encoded protein is CASSRRSPQETQYF.

This rearrangement joins TRBV30 to TRBJ2-7, with D possibly being TRBD1 (5 bases). The CDR3 contains 14 residues. The V and J ends lost 0 bases and 5 bases respectively, with 14 bases between them. The V gene's germline CDR1 is GTSNPN and CDR2 SVGIG (reference sequence). Here the CDR3 DNA reads TGTGCCTGGAGTGTACAGTACTGGGGCGACGAGCAGTACTTC. Translation: CAWSVQYWGDEQYF.